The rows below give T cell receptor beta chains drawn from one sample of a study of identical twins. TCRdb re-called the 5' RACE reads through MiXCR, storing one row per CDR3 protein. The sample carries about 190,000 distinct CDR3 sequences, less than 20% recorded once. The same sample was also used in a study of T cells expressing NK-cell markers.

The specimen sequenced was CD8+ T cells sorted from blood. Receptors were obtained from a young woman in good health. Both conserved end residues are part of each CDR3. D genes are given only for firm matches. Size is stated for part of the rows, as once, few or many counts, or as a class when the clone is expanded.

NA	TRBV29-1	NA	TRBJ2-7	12	TGCAGCGTTGAAGTCGGGACCTTGGAGCAGTACTTC	CSVEVGTLEQYF
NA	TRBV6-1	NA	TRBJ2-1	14	TGTGCCAGCGGATTCGGTAGCTCCTACAATGAGCAGTTCTTC	CASGFGSSYNEQFF
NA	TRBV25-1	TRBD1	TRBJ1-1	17	TGTGCCAGTACCCCGTTCAGGGGACAGGGTCCGTCCACTGAAGCTTTCTTT	CASTPFRGQGPSTEAFF
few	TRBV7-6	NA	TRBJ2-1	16	TGTGCCAGCAGTCTTAGAGGGGTCTACTCCTACAATGAGCAGTTCTTC	CASSLRGVYSYNEQFF
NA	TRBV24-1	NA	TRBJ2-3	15	TGTGCCACCAGTGACGACAGTTCTGATAAGGATACGCAGTATTTT	CATSDDSSDKDTQYF
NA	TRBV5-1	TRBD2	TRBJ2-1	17	TGCGCCAGCAGCGCCTCTAGCGGGGGCCACCTACAGAATGAGCAGTTCTTC	CASSASSGGHLQNEQFF
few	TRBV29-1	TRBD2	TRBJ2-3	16	TGCAGCGTTTATGCCAAGCGGGGGGGCACTAAAGATACGCAGTATTTT	CSVYAKRGGTKDTQYF
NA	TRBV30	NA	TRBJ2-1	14	TGTGCCTGGAGTACAGGGTCGTTTGGAGGTGAGCAGTTCTTC	CAWSTGSFGGEQFF
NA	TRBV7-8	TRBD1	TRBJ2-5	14	TGTGCCAGCAGCCCCCGCAGGGGGCAGGAGACCCAGTACTTC	CASSPRRGQETQYF
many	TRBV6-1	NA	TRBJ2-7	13	TGTGCCAGCGGGGAGACAGGAGCCTACGAGCAGTACTTC	CASGETGAYEQYF
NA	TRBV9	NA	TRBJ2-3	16	TGTGCCAGCAGCGCCACGCCTATACAGGGTGCAGATACGCAGTATTTT	CASSATPIQGADTQYF
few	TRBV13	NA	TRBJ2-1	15	TGTGCCAGCAGCTTGGAGGGGCACTCCTACAATGAGCAGTTCTTC	CASSLEGHSYNEQFF
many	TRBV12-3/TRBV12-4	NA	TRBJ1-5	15	TGTGCCAGCAGGCCAGGGGTGGTAGGCAATCAGCCCCAGCATTTT	CASRPGVVGNQPQHF
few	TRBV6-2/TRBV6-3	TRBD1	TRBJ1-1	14	TGTGCCAGCAGTACCCAGACAGGGTACACTGAAGCTTTCTTT	CASSTQTGYTEAFF
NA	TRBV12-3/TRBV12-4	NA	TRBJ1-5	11	TGTGCCAGCAGTGATAATACGCCCCAGCATTTT	CASSDNTPQHF
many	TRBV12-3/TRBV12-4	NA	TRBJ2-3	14	TGTGCCAGCAGTTTTTTTTGGGGGACGAATACGCAGTATTTT	CASSFFWGTNTQYF
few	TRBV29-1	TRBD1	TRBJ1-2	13	TGCAGCGTCCCAGACAGGGATTTCTATGGCTACACCTTC	CSVPDRDFYGYTF
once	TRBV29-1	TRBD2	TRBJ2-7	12	TGCAGCGCCGTGAGCGGGACCGACGAGCAGTACTTC	CSAVSGTDEQYF
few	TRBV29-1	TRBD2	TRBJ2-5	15	TGCAGCGTTGATCAGGAGCGGCTCCCGGGAGGGACCCAGTACTTC	CSVDQERLPGGTQYF
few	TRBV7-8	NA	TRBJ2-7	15	TGTGCCAGCAGCCAAGGTGGGGGGCCAGGATACGAGCAGTACTTC	CASSQGGGPGYEQYF
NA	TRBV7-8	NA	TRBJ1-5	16	TGTGCCAGCAGCCATCCCTCGGAGGGAGGAGATCAGCCCCAGCATTTT	CASSHPSEGGDQPQHF
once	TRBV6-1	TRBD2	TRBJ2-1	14	TGTGCCAGCTGCGGACTAGCGGGGGGGGTTGAGCAGTTCTTC	CASCGLAGGVEQFF
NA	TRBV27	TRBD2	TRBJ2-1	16	TGTGCCAGCAACTTAGAAGCGGGAAGATTGGGCAATGAGCAGTTCTTC	CASNLEAGRLGNEQFF
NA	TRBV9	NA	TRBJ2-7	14	TGTGCCAGCAGCGTAGGAGTGGGGATCGGCGAGCAGTACTTC	CASSVGVGIGEQYF
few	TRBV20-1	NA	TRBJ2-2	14	TGCAGTGCTAGAGAATTAGGAGGGACCGGGGAGCTGTTTTTT	CSARELGGTGELFF
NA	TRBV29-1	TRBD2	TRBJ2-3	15	TGCAGCGTTGAAGATTTCGGACTAGCGGCAGATACGCAGTATTTT	CSVEDFGLAADTQYF
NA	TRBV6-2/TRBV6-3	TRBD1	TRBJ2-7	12	TGTGCCAGCAGTACAGGGGTCTACGAGCAGTACTTC	CASSTGVYEQYF
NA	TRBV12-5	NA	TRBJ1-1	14	TGTGCTAGTGGTTTGGACCTAATGAACACTGAAGCTTTCTTT	CASGLDLMNTEAFF
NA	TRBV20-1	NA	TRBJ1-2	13	TGCAGTGCTAGAGGAGGGACGATCGAGGGCTACACCTTC	CSARGGTIEGYTF
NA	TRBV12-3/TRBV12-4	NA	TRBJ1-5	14	TGTGCCAGCAGCCTAGGAGAGTTCGATCAGCCCCAGCATTTT	CASSLGEFDQPQHF
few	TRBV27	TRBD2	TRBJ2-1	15	TGTGCCAGCGGGTTGGGACTAGCGGGAGTCAATGAGCAGTTCTTC	CASGLGLAGVNEQFF
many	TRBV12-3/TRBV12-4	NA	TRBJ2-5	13	TGTGCCAGCAGTTTCGGTCCGGGCGAGACCCAGTACTTC	CASSFGPGETQYF
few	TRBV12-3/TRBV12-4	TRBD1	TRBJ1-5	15	TGTGCCAGCAGCCCCGGCAGGGGGACTACCGAGCCCCAGCATTTT	CASSPGRGTTEPQHF
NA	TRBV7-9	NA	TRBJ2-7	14	TGTGCCAGCAGCGGTGGGGACTTGGCCTACGAGCAGTACTTC	CASSGGDLAYEQYF
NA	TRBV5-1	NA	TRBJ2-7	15	TGCGCCAGCAGCCTTCGGACAAATCTGGCCTACGAGCAGTACTTC	CASSLRTNLAYEQYF
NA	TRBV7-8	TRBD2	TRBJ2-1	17	TGTGCCAGCAGCCTCGACTCTAGCGGGAGGGGGTACAATGAGCAGTTCTTC	CASSLDSSGRGYNEQFF
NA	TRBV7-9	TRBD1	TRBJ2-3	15	TGTGCCAGCAGCTTCCGGGACAGGGATGCAGATACGCAGTATTTT	CASSFRDRDADTQYF
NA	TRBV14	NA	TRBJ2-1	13	TGTGCCAGCAGGCCCCATGAGTACAATGAGCAGTTCTTC	CASRPHEYNEQFF
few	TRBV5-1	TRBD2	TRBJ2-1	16	TGCGCCAGCAGCTTTACGCTAGCGGGAGGCTACAATGAGCAGTTCTTC	CASSFTLAGGYNEQFF
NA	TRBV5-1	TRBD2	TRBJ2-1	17	TGCGCCAGCAGCTTGGAACCTCTAGCGGGAGGCTACAATGAGCAGTTCTTC	CASSLEPLAGGYNEQFF
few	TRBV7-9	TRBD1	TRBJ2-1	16	TGTGCCAGCAGCTTACAAAAGGGGACAGGGAACAATGAGCAGTTCTTC	CASSLQKGTGNNEQFF
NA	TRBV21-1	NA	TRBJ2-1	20	TGTGCCAGCAGCAAAGTAGGCAGGGGGCCGTCCCTTACACGCTACAATGAGCAGTTCTTC	CASSKVGRGPSLTRYNEQFF
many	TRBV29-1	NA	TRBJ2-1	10	TGCGTGGGGACCCTCAATGAGCAGTTCTTC	CVGTLNEQFF
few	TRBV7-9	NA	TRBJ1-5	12	TGTGCCAGCAGGGCGGGGGGACAGCCCCAGCATTTT	CASRAGGQPQHF
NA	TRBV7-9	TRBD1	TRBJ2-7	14	TGTGCCAGCAGCTTGGGGACAGGGGGGAACGAGCAGTACTTC	CASSLGTGGNEQYF
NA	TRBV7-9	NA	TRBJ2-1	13	TGTGCCAGCAGCCAAGGATCTACTAGCGAGCAGTTCTTC	CASSQGSTSEQFF
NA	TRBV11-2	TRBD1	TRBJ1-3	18	TGTGCCAGCAGCTCAACCGGGACAGGGGTTTACTCTGGAAACACCATATATTTT	CASSSTGTGVYSGNTIYF
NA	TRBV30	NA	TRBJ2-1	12	TGTGCCTTAGGAGGACTGGGCAATGAGCAGTTCTTC	CALGGLGNEQFF
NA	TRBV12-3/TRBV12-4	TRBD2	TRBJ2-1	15	TGTGCCAGCAGTTTTGCGGGAGGGCCGGGCGATGAGCAGTTCTTC	CASSFAGGPGDEQFF
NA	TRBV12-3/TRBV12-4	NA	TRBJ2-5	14	TGTGCCAGCAGTTTTGTCACAGGACAAGAGACCCAGTACTTC	CASSFVTGQETQYF
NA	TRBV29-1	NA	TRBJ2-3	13	TGCAGCGTTGAGTATGGAGATGCAGATACGCAGTATTTT	CSVEYGDADTQYF
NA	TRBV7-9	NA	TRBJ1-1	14	TGTGCCAGCATACGTACAGAAGTGAACACTGAAGCTTTCTTT	CASIRTEVNTEAFF
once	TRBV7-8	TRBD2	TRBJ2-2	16	TGTGCCAGCAGCCCTTTCAGCGGGGGAAACACCGGGGAGCTGTTTTTT	CASSPFSGGNTGELFF
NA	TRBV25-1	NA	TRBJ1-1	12	TGTGCCAGCAGCGTAACTACAGGGAAAGCTTTCTTT	CASSVTTGKAFF
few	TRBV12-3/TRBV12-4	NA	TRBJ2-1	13	TGTGCCAGCAGCCTCTCCCCTTACAATGAGCAGTTCTTC	CASSLSPYNEQFF